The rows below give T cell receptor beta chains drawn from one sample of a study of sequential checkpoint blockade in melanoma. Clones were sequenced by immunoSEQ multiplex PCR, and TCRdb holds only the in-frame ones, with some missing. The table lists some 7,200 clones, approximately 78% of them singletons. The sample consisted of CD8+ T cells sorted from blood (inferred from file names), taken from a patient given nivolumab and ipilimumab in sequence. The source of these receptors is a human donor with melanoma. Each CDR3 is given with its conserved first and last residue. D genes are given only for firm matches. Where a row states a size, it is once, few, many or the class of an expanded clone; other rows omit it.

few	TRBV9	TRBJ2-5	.	CASSVEDTRETQYF	TGTGCCAGCAGCGTAGAGGACACGAGGGAGACCCAGTACTTC
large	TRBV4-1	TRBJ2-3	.	CASSQGADRTDTQYF	TGCGCCAGCAGCCAAGGGGCAGATCGCACAGATACGCAGTATTTT
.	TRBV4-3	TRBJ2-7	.	CASSQDRHSSYEQYF	TGCGCCAGCAGCCAAGACAGGCACAGCTCCTACGAGCAGTACTTC
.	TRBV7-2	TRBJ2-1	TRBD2	CASSSLAGWGNEQFF	TGTGCCAGCAGCTCTCTAGCGGGGTGGGGGAATGAGCAGTTCTTC
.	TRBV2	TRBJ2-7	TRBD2	CASSEALRRAGGFYEQYF	TGTGCCAGCAGTGAAGCGCTTCGGAGGGCGGGAGGGTTTTACGAGCAGTACTTC
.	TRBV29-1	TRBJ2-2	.	CSVGAQNTGELFF	TGCAGCGTTGGGGCCCAAAACACCGGGGAGCTGTTTTTT
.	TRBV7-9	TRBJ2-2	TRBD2	CASSATSGVNTGELFF	TGTGCCAGCAGCGCGACTAGCGGGGTAAACACCGGGGAGCTGTTTTTT
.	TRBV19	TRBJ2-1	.	CASSPGNNEQFF	TGTGCCAGTAGTCCAGGGAACAATGAGCAGTTCTTC
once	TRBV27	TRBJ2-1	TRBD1	CASSRTGEYNEQFF	TGTGCCAGCAGCAGGACAGGCGAATACAATGAGCAGTTCTTC
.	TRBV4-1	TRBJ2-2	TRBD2	CASSQVLRGAGELFF	TGCGCCAGCAGCCAAGTTTTGCGGGGGGCCGGGGAGCTGTTTTTT
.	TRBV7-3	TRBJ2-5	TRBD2	CASSLSGGKETQYF	TGTGCCAGCAGCTTATCCGGGGGGAAAGAGACCCAGTACTTC
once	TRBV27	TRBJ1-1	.	CASSSTANTEAFF	TGTGCCAGCAGTTCTACCGCGAACACTGAAGCTTTCTTT
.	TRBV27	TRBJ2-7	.	CASSFSGLAPTYEQYF	TGTGCCAGCAGTTTTTCCGGGCTAGCACCAACCTACGAGCAGTACTTC
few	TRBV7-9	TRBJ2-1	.	CASSLVAVSYNEQFF	TGTGCCAGCAGCTTAGTAGCGGTTTCCTACAATGAGCAGTTCTTC
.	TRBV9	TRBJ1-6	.	CASSPHGWRLGAPLHF	TGTGCCAGCAGCCCCCACGGCTGGCGCTTAGGGGCACCCCTCCACTTT
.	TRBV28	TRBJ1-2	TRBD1	CASSLNRQGVDYGYTF	TGTGCCAGCAGTTTAAATCGGCAGGGGGTTGACTATGGCTACACCTTC
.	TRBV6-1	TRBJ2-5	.	CATKQIQETQYF	TGTGCCACAAAACAGATCCAAGAGACCCAGTACTTC
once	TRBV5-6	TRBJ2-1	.	CASSDYGLNNEQFF	TGTGCCAGCAGCGATTATGGGCTTAATAATGAGCAGTTCTTC
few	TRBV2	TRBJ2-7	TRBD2	CASSVRLAVLYEQYF	TGTGCCAGCAGTGTCCGACTAGCGGTCCTCTACGAGCAGTACTTC
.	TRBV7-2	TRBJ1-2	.	CASSTRAGGILTYGYTF	TGTGCCAGCAGCACCCGGGCGGGGGGGATCCTCACCTATGGCTACACCTTC
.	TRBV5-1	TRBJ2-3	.	CASSLDGQITDTQYF	TGCGCCAGCAGCTTGGATGGACAGATCACAGATACGCAGTATTTT
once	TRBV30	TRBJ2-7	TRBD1	CAWTGGNEQYF	TGTGCCTGGACAGGGGGCAACGAGCAGTACTTC
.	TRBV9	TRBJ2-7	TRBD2	CASSFGLAGYEQYF	TGTGCCAGCAGCTTCGGACTAGCCGGTTACGAGCAGTACTTC
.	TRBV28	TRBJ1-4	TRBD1	CASSYRDRGREKLFF	TGTGCCAGCAGTTACCGGGACAGGGGGCGTGAAAAACTGTTTTTT
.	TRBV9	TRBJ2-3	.	CASNEMRFADTQYF	TGTGCCAGCAACGAGATGAGGTTTGCAGATACGCAGTATTTT
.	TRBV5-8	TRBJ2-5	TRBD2	CASSILAVSQETQYF	TGTGCCAGCAGCATACTAGCGGTGTCACAAGAGACCCAGTACTTC
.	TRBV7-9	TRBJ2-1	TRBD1	CASSTTEPGGENEQFF	TGTGCCAGCAGCACGACAGAGCCAGGGGGAGAGAATGAGCAGTTCTTC
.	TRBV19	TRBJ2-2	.	CASSLSVTGELFF	TGTGCCAGTAGCCTTTCCGTCACCGGGGAGCTGTTTTTT
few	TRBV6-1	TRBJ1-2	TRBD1	CASSGTGYGYGYTF	TGTGCCAGCAGTGGGACAGGGTATGGCTATGGCTACACCTTC
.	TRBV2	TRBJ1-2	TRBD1	CASIRSPGQILPNYGYTF	TGTGCCAGCATCCGATCCCCGGGACAGATCCTTCCAAACTATGGCTACACCTTC
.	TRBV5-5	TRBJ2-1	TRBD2	CASSLAGTSKYNEQFF	TGTGCCAGCAGCTTGGCGGGGACTAGCAAGTACAATGAGCAGTTCTTC
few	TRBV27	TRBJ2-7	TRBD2	CASMGLAGVSSYEQYF	TGTGCCAGCATGGGACTAGCGGGAGTATCCTCCTACGAGCAGTACTTC
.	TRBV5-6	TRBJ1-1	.	CASSLVYSNTEAFF	TGTGCCAGCAGCTTGGTCTATTCTAACACTGAAGCTTTCTTT
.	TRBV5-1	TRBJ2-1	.	CASSLAGPGNEQFF	TGCGCCAGCAGCTTGGCAGGGCCCGGCAATGAGCAGTTCTTC
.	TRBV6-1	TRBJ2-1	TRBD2	CASSEVQLAVNSYNEQFF	TGTGCCAGCAGTGAGGTTCAACTAGCGGTGAACTCCTACAATGAGCAGTTCTTC